These T cell receptor beta chains were read from a single sample in a study of blood T cells in healthy people across ages. Via MiXCR, TCRdb re-called the 5' RACE reads, giving one row per CDR3 protein. Among around 1,800,000 distinct CDR3 sequences listed, more than 35% were seen once. The sequenced material came from blood. The receptors here all came from a human donor in good health. CDR3s include the opening cysteine and the closing phenylalanine or tryptophan. A D gene is named only where the DNA matches it firmly. Rows may omit the clone size; those that give it use once, few, many or a size class.

v_call	j_call	d_call	clone_size	cdr3_aa	cdr3_nt
TRBV28	TRBJ2-1	TRBD2	-	CASRFSPGLAGYSYNEQFF	TGTGCCAGCAGATTCTCCCCGGGACTAGCGGGGTACTCCTACAATGAGCAGTTCTTC
TRBV29-1	TRBJ2-1	-	many	CSVEVGGEQFF	TGCAGCGTGGAGGTGGGGGGTGAGCAGTTCTTC
TRBV2	TRBJ2-1	TRBD2	-	CASSEGQRGVGQFF	TGTGCCAGCAGTGAGGGGCAGCGGGGGGTTGGACAGTTCTTC
TRBV29-1	TRBJ1-6	-	-	CSALDSYNSPLHF	TGCAGCGCATTGGACAGCTATAATTCACCCCTCCACTTT
TRBV24-1	TRBJ2-3	-	-	CATSQEGTDTQYF	TGTGCCACCTCCCAGGAGGGAACGGATACGCAGTATTTT
TRBV7-2	TRBJ2-5	-	-	CASSTHGQIQETQYF	TGTGCCAGCAGCACCCACGGACAGATCCAAGAGACCCAGTACTTC
TRBV29-1	TRBJ2-5	-	many	CSGGLGKETQYF	TGCAGCGGGGGACTGGGGAAAGAGACCCAGTACTTC
TRBV7-3	TRBJ1-1	-	-	CASSLTKGSTEAFF	TGTGCCAGCAGCTTAACCAAAGGGTCCACTGAAGCTTTCTTT
TRBV4-3	TRBJ1-6	-	-	CASSQAKMNSPLHF	TGCGCCAGCAGCCAAGCTAAGATGAATTCACCCCTCCACTTT
TRBV20-1	TRBJ2-5	-	-	CSASTGGVQETQYF	TGCAGTGCTTCGACCGGAGGTGTTCAAGAGACCCAGTACTTC
TRBV6-2/TRBV6-3	TRBJ2-5	-	many	CASSYGGPQETQYF	TGTGCCAGCAGTTACGGGGGACCCCAAGAGACCCAGTACTTC
TRBV25-1	TRBJ2-3	-	-	CASSESGISTDTQYF	TGTGCCAGCAGTGAATCGGGGATTAGCACAGATACGCAGTATTTT
TRBV15	TRBJ2-3	-	-	CATSRDSGDRNTQYF	TGTGCCACCAGCAGAGATTCGGGTGATCGAAATACGCAGTATTTT
TRBV7-2	TRBJ1-5	-	-	CASSPQREFDQPQHF	TGTGCCAGCAGCCCCCAAAGGGAATTCGATCAGCCCCAGCATTTT
TRBV7-3	TRBJ2-3	TRBD2	few	CASSSTAPGLATQYF	TGTGCCAGCAGCTCTACGGCGCCGGGACTAGCTACGCAGTATTTT
TRBV10-3	TRBJ2-6	-	few	CAIRADSGANVLTF	TGTGCCATTAGAGCCGACTCTGGGGCCAACGTCCTGACTTTC
TRBV11-2	TRBJ1-4	TRBD1	-	CASSTWTGGEDEKLFF	TGTGCCAGCAGCACCTGGACAGGGGGCGAAGATGAAAAACTGTTTTTT
TRBV24-1	TRBJ2-3	-	once	CATSGSTPLKDTDTQYF	TGTGCCACCAGTGGGTCTACCCCATTAAAGGACACAGATACGCAGTATTTT
TRBV19	TRBJ1-2	-	-	CARSTLGAVGYTF	TGTGCCAGGAGTACTTTGGGGGCTGTGGGCTACACCTTC
TRBV7-8	TRBJ1-5	-	-	CASSIQGVQPQHF	TGTGCCAGCAGCATTCAAGGGGTTCAGCCCCAGCATTTT
TRBV11-2	TRBJ2-1	-	-	CASSPRDSAENEQFF	TGTGCCAGCAGCCCGCGGGACAGTGCAGAAAATGAGCAGTTCTTC
TRBV14	TRBJ2-1	TRBD2	-	CASSRGLAGWDEQFF	TGTGCCAGCAGCCGAGGACTAGCGGGCTGGGATGAGCAGTTCTTC
TRBV2	TRBJ2-3	-	-	CASSRGILGSTDTQYF	TGTGCCAGCAGTCGAGGGATTCTAGGCAGCACAGATACGCAGTATTTT
TRBV5-1	TRBJ2-5	-	few	CASSPGGPYQETQYF	TGCGCCAGCAGCCCCGGCGGGCCGTACCAAGAGACCCAGTACTTC
TRBV7-9	TRBJ2-5	-	-	CASSATLQGTQYF	TGTGCCAGCAGCGCAACACTTCAAGGGACCCAGTACTTC
TRBV20-1	TRBJ2-7	-	few	CSASSERRPYEQYF	TGCAGTGCTAGCTCGGAGCGCAGACCCTACGAGCAGTACTTC
TRBV20-1	TRBJ1-1	-	-	CSARDPTGPDTEAFF	TGCAGTGCTAGAGATCCTACAGGCCCCGACACTGAAGCTTTCTTT
TRBV27	TRBJ1-1	TRBD1	-	CASFTGESMNTEAFF	TGTGCCAGCTTTACAGGGGAGTCAATGAACACTGAAGCTTTCTTT
TRBV3-1	TRBJ2-7	-	-	CASSRTNSTTYEQYF	TGTGCCAGCAGCCGAACAAACAGTACTACCTACGAGCAGTACTTC
TRBV29-1	TRBJ2-7	-	-	CSAGDSRYEQYF	TGCAGCGCGGGAGACAGTCGCTACGAGCAGTACTTC
TRBV11-2	TRBJ1-1	-	-	CASSFTLVNTEAFF	TGTGCCAGCAGCTTCACTCTGGTGAACACTGAAGCTTTCTTT
TRBV7-9	TRBJ1-2	TRBD1	-	CASSPPFTGDGYTF	TGTGCCAGCAGCCCGCCCTTTACAGGGGATGGCTACACCTTC
TRBV10-3	TRBJ2-1	-	-	CAISTRAPEARNEQFF	TGTGCCATCAGTACCCGGGCCCCAGAAGCGCGCAATGAGCAGTTCTTC
TRBV7-9	TRBJ1-1	TRBD1	-	CASSGTTGGTEAFF	TGTGCCAGCAGCGGAACGACAGGGGGGACTGAAGCTTTCTTT
TRBV29-1	TRBJ2-7	TRBD2	-	CSVEGLPTARGGNEQYF	TGCAGCGTTGAAGGCCTTCCGACAGCCCGGGGGGGGAACGAGCAGTACTTC
TRBV4-3	TRBJ1-3	-	-	CASSPQIVRDAGYSGNTIYF	TGCGCCAGCAGCCCACAAATCGTCCGGGACGCTGGTTACTCTGGAAACACCATATATTTT
TRBV20-1	TRBJ2-7	-	few	CSASRDSAYEQYF	TGCAGTGCTTCCCGCGACAGCGCCTACGAGCAGTACTTC
TRBV12-5	TRBJ1-5	TRBD1	-	CASGLARSPGTGLQPQHF	TGTGCTAGTGGTTTGGCCCGCTCCCCCGGGACAGGGTTGCAGCCCCAGCATTTT
TRBV29-1	TRBJ2-3	TRBD1	many	CSGRSGTDPQYF	TGCAGCGGTCGATCCGGGACAGATCCGCAGTATTTT
TRBV5-1	TRBJ2-7	TRBD1	-	CASRGQVDSYEQYF	TGCGCCAGCAGGGGACAGGTGGACTCCTACGAGCAGTACTTC
TRBV20-1	TRBJ2-3	-	-	CSARDRTEWVTQYF	TGCAGTGCTAGAGATAGAACCGAGTGGGTTACGCAGTATTTT
TRBV5-1	TRBJ1-1	-	few	CASSLPGATGEAFF	TGCGCCAGCAGCTTGCCAGGGGCTACGGGTGAAGCTTTCTTT
TRBV20-1	TRBJ2-3	-	-	CSARDREGPLPTDTQYF	TGCAGTGCTAGAGATAGAGAGGGACCACTACCTACAGATACGCAGTATTTT
TRBV7-2	TRBJ1-2	-	-	CASSLRDILLNSTF	TGTGCCAGCAGCCTCCGGGACATCCTGCTGAATAGCACCTTC
TRBV27	TRBJ1-4	TRBD1	-	CASRPDREREKLFF	TGTGCCAGCAGGCCTGACAGGGAGAGGGAAAAACTGTTTTTT
TRBV20-1	TRBJ2-1	TRBD2	-	CSATKRGDYNEQFF	TGCAGTGCTACCAAGCGGGGGGACTACAATGAGCAGTTCTTC
TRBV6-1	TRBJ1-1	-	few	CASSSGKNTEAFF	TGTGCCAGCAGCTCAGGGAAGAACACTGAAGCTTTCTTT
TRBV20-1	TRBJ1-2	TRBD1	-	CSARQGRNNYGYTF	TGCAGTGCCCGACAGGGGCGAAATAACTATGGCTACACCTTC
TRBV10-3	TRBJ1-4	-	once	CAISEKGTNEKLFF	TGTGCCATCAGCGAAAAGGGGACTAATGAAAAACTGTTTTTT
TRBV6-2/TRBV6-3	TRBJ2-4	-	-	CASSYGRGPWHF	TGTGCCAGCAGTTACGGGCGTGGACCTTGGCACTTC
TRBV4-2	TRBJ1-5	-	-	CASSQGEGGSRSRHF	TGTGCCAGCAGCCAAGGGGAGGGCGGGTCTCGGTCCCGGCATTTT
TRBV15	TRBJ2-5	-	-	CATSRDSGEGETQYF	TGTGCCACCAGCAGAGATTCGGGCGAAGGGGAGACCCAGTACTTC
TRBV20-1	TRBJ2-3	-	-	CSARIFAGVHGDTQYF	TGCAGTGCTAGAATCTTCGCCGGAGTGCACGGAGATACGCAGTATTTT
TRBV7-3	TRBJ2-7	-	-	CASNTQPGSIYEQYF	TGTGCCAGCAACACGCAGCCAGGATCAATTTACGAGCAGTACTTC
TRBV6-6	TRBJ1-2	-	-	CASSYVSNYDYTF	TGTGCCAGCAGTTACGTCAGTAACTATGACTACACCTTC
TRBV20-1	TRBJ2-7	-	-	CSAGRGGVSEQYF	TGCAGTGCTGGCAGAGGGGGGGTGAGCGAGCAGTACTTC
TRBV29-1	TRBJ2-5	TRBD1	few	CSGVQDRMIGYQETQYF	TGCAGCGGTGTCCAGGACAGGATGATCGGGTACCAAGAGACCCAGTACTTC